The sequence of this T cell receptor beta chain was determined in a study of CD8 T cells in Susac syndrome. Turning to the study itself: There were about six sequenced Susac syndrome patients with active disease and roughly 8 in remission.

The CDR3 runs to 12 residues. Trimming took 2 bases from V and 5 from J, leaving 9 bases between them. Germline V CDR1 and CDR2: GTSNPN, SVGIG (reference sequence). RNA was extracted with the RNeasy kit, and a quantity of roughly 0.45 to 1 ug was reverse transcribed using random hexamers. The method of amplification for TCR beta CDR3 was immunoSEQ multiplex PCR, covering 54 Vbeta and 13 Jbeta. Using its own MiXCR run on the immunoSEQ multiplex PCR reads, TCRdb lists one record per CDR3 protein. The profile shows 210,000 or so distinct CDR3 sequences, about 95% of them singletons. This TCR was recovered from a human donor with Susac syndrome. The chain employs TRBV30 and TRBJ1-1; D not certain. The material sequenced was CD4+ T cells from PBMCs. The chain's CDR3 is CAWSHGKTEAFF. For the CDR3, the DNA is TGTGCCTGGAGTCACGGTAAGACTGAAGCTTTCTTT. Variable domain in full (rest from reference TRBV30 and TRBJ1-1): SQTIHQWPATLVQPVGSPLSLECTVEGTSNPNLYWYRQAAGRGLQLLFYSVGIGQISSEVPQNLSASRPQDRQFILSSKKLLLSDSGFYLCAWSHGKTEAFFGQGTRLTVV.